What follows is one TCR beta chain and its context. As handled by the study authors: Amplified reference gene primers provided the basis for estimating nucleated cell counts. The method was immunoSEQ multiplex PCR; TCRdb's version includes in-frame clones alone and lacks a portion of them. That table gives V, J and clone size, and the DNA gave D and trimming. The sample has about 380,000 clones; 85% are singletons. The CDR3 contains 18 residues. This entry is derived from a study of blood T cell repertoires in COVID-19. Study-level background: Samples of COVID-19 (acute and convalescent) were obtained from the United States, Italy and Spain. T cells, B-cell-depleted T cells, or PBMCs provided the cDNA or gDNA that served as material.

The chain recombines TRBV1 with TRBJ2-5; the D call TRBD1 from the table was never checked on the DNA. TRBV1 is flagged as a pseudogene. This sequence originates from a young woman with acute or convalescent COVID-19. Material: peripheral blood. The CDR3 protein is CTSSQKPPGTEFQETQYF. The DNA for the CDR3 is TGCACCAGCAGCCAAAAACCGCCCGGGACAGAGTTCCAAGAGACCCAGTACTTC.